Listed here are 30 T cell receptor beta chains from one sample, sequenced in a study of blood T cell repertoires in COVID-19. The repertoire was sequenced with immunoSEQ multiplex PCR; TCRdb's copy has only in-frame clones and lacks some. The sample yields under 450,000 clones, 87% seen once. Sequencing input: PBMCs or T cells enriched from blood (not recorded which). The origin of the receptors is a man aged 25 to 40 who had recovered from COVID-19.

Here the CDR3 reads CATSRDRGRGFGGYTF. Written as DNA, the CDR3 is TGTGCCACCAGCAGAGATAGGGGCAGGGGATTCGGTGGCTACACCTTC. The chain has TRBV15 and TRBJ1-2; perhaps TRBD1 as D (6 bases). The germline CDR1 and CDR2 sequences are LNHNV and YYDKDF (reference sequence). Trimming pared 0 bases from V and 7 bases from J, leaving 18 bases between. The CDR3 consists of 16 residues.

The rearrangement links TRBV5-6 to TRBJ2-5; D is perhaps TRBD2 (6 bases). Germline values: CDR1 SGHDT, CDR2 YYEEEE. V dropped 4 bases and J dropped 7 bases, with 11 bases sitting between them. The CDR3 covers 12 residues. CDR3 residues: CASSRRGWTQYF. CDR3 in DNA: TGTGCCAGCAGCCGGAGGGGTTGGACCCAGTACTTC. Full variable domain (outside the CDR3, taken from reference TRBV5-6 and TRBJ2-5): DAGVTQSPTHLIKTRGQQVTLRCSPKSGHDTVSWYQQALGQGPQFIFQYYEEEERQRGNFPDRFSGHQFPNYSSELNVNALLLGDSALYLCASSRRGWTQYFGPGTRLLVL.

The chain combines TRBV7-9 with TRBJ2-7, with D hard to call. CDR1 is SEHNR and CDR2 is FQNEAQ in the germline V gene (reference sequence). The CDR3 loop spans 12 amino acids. The V end was cut by 1 base, the J end by 8 bases, with 9 bases between. Here the CDR3 reads CASSLGWAQQYF. In nucleotides, the CDR3 is TGTGCCAGCAGCTTAGGATGGGCGCAGCAGTACTTC.

CDR3 DNA: TGCGCCAGCAGCCAAGGGAGCCGGCAGGGAAATGAAAAACTGTTTTTT. Protein sequence: CASSQGSRQGNEKLFF. The chain has TRBV4-3 and TRBJ1-4; D perhaps matches TRBD1 (5 bases). The CDR3 covers 16 residues. From germline, CDR1 is LGHNA and CDR2 YSLEER. Trimming pared 1 base from V and 5 bases from J, leaving 14 bases between.

The chain has TRBV7-2 and TRBJ2-7, with D unclear. The CDR3 covers 11 residues. Germline CDR1 and CDR2: SGHTA and FQGNSA. The V end was cut by 5 bases, the J end by 2 bases, with 4 bases between. CDR3 in amino acids: CASSTAYEQYF. CDR3 DNA sequence: TGTGCCAGCAGCACAGCCTACGAGCAGTACTTC.

The CDR3 bases are TGTGCCACCAGTCTTTACAATGAGCAGTTCTTC. It specifies CATSLYNEQFF. The gene calls are TRBV24-1 and TRBJ2-1; D gene uncertain. V was clipped by 6 bases and J by 4 bases, with 3 bases between them. Germline lookup yields CDR1 KGHDR and CDR2 SFDVKD. The CDR3 contains 11 residues.

This chain uses TRBV10-3 with TRBJ1-3; D is uncertain. The germline V gene encodes CDR1 ENHRY and CDR2 SYGVKD. V was cut by 3 bases and J by 2 bases, with 14 bases left in between. This CDR3 comprises 16 residues. The CDR3 nucleotides are TGTGCCATCAGTGACTTCAGTCAGTTTACTGGAAACACCATATATTTT. This gives the protein CAISDFSQFTGNTIYF.

V is TRBV30 and J is TRBJ1-2; D call uncertain. The CDR3 covers 13 residues. From germline, CDR1 is GTSNPN and CDR2 SVGIG (reference sequence). V was shortened by 0 bases and J by 4 bases, with 9 bases between the two germline ends. The CDR3 DNA reads TGTGCCTGGAGTGTACCACATTTCTATGGCTACACCTTC. This encodes CAWSVPHFYGYTF.

This chain connects TRBV4-1 to TRBJ1-5, with TRBD1 as a possible D gene (5 bases). The CDR3 covers 15 residues. CDR1 is MGHRA and CDR2 is YSYEKL in the germline V gene. The germline V and J ends were trimmed by 1 base and 4 bases, with 11 bases remaining between them. The CDR3 sequence is CASSQGGLFNQPQHF. As DNA, the CDR3 is TGCGCCAGCAGCCAAGGGGGCCTATTTAATCAGCCCCAGCATTTT.

This chain joins TRBV5-4 and TRBJ1-5, with a weak D call TRBD1 (6 bases). Trimming pared 0 bases from V and 2 bases from J, leaving 15 bases between. Looked up from germline, CDR1 is SGHNT and CDR2 is YYREEE (reference sequence). The CDR3 has 17 residues. The DNA of the CDR3 is TGTGCCAGCAGCTTGGGCCCCAGGACAGAAGGCAATCAGCCCCAGCATTTT. Protein: CASSLGPRTEGNQPQHF.

The chain couples TRBV27 to TRBJ1-6; D unresolved. Trimming took off 6 bases at V and 3 bases at J, with 15 bases between the two ends. The CDR3 is 16 residues long. Germline CDR1 and CDR2: MNHEY and SMNVEV (reference sequence). CDR3 protein: CASSRGGFVYNSPLHF. As DNA, the CDR3 is TGTGCCAGCAGCCGTGGAGGTTTTGTCTATAATTCACCCCTCCACTTT.

The chain has TRBV7-2 and TRBJ2-2, with TRBD1 as a possible D gene (5 bases). Germline assignment: CDR1 SGHTA and CDR2 FQGNSA. CDR3 length: 14 amino acids. Trimming took 1 base from V and 5 from J, leaving 8 bases between them. CDR3 region: CASSLDSGTGELFF. The CDR3 nucleotides are TGTGCCAGCAGCTTAGATTCAGGGACCGGGGAGCTGTTTTTT.

V is TRBV6-2 or TRBV6-3 and J is TRBJ2-7; TRBD2 matches at 7 bases. Per the germline V gene, CDR1 is MNHEY and CDR2 is SVGEGT. The CDR3 loop spans 14 amino acids. V lost 2 bases, J lost 8 bases, and 9 bases stayed unmatched. This CDR3 reads CASSYMLAGGQQYF. The CDR3 DNA is TGTGCCAGCAGTTACATGTTAGCGGGCGGCCAGCAGTACTTC.

The chain couples TRBV3-1 (or the pseudogene TRBV3-2) to TRBJ1-1, with D uncertain. From germline, CDR1 is LGHDT and CDR2 YNNKEL (reference sequence). This CDR3 has 13 residues. V shed 4 bases and J shed 4 bases, with 10 bases lying between them. The CDR3 DNA reads as TGTGCCAGCAGCCCGAGGCGGGGCACTGAAGCTTTCTTT. Translation: CASSPRRGTEAFF.

This clone was detected once. This chain joins TRBV19 and TRBJ1-5; D gene unclear. Germline V gene lookup returns CDR1 LNHDA and CDR2 SQIVND (reference sequence). The CDR3 loop spans 14 amino acids. V was trimmed by 2 bases and J by 4 bases, leaving 9 bases between them. The CDR3 coding sequence is TGTGCCAGTAGTATACTGGGCCGTAATCAGCCCCAGCATTTT. Protein: CASSILGRNQPQHF.

The V call is TRBV7-2, the J call TRBJ2-5; D remains ambiguous. Trimming shortened V by 2 bases and J by 5 bases, and 9 bases separated the two germline ends. Looked up from germline, CDR1 is SGHTA and CDR2 is FQGNSA. The CDR3 spans 13 residues. The CDR3, as DNA: TGTGCCAGCAGCTTATCGCCCGGGGAGACCCAGTACTTC. It specifies CASSLSPGETQYF.

This chain connects TRBV5-1 to TRBJ2-1; TRBD2 is a possible D gene (5 bases). CDR3 length equals 14 residues. Per germline, CDR1 SGHRS and CDR2 YFSETQ. Between the trimmed V and J ends, which lost 0 bases and 6 bases, there was a span of 10 bases. CDR3 amino acids: CASSLELAVNEQFF. CDR3 nucleotide sequence: TGCGCCAGCAGCTTGGAGCTAGCTGTCAATGAGCAGTTCTTC.

This rearrangement joins TRBV9 to TRBJ1-5; D call uncertain. Per germline, CDR1 SGDLS and CDR2 YYNGEE. The CDR3 totals 14 residues. V gave up 3 bases and J gave up 5 bases, with 12 bases separating them. Written as DNA, the CDR3 is TGTGCCAGCAGCGCGTCAGGCTCCGATCAGCCCCAGCATTTT. Protein: CASSASGSDQPQHF.

The J gene is TRBJ2-7, the V gene TRBV29-1; D is possibly TRBD1 (6 bases). Deletions cut 6 bases from V and 4 bases from J, with 10 bases between. Germline CDR1 is SQVTM and CDR2 is ANQGSEA. The CDR3 spans 11 residues. CDR3 region: CSVIQGYEQYF. The CDR3 nucleotides are TGCAGCGTAATACAGGGTTACGAGCAGTACTTC.

This chain uses TRBV7-2 with TRBJ1-1; D is ambiguous. Germline CDR1 is SGHTA and CDR2 is FQGNSA. The CDR3 runs 15 residues. With 3 bases removed from V and 3 bases from J, the gap between germline ends came to 14 bases. The CDR3 region has the DNA TGTGCCAGCAGCTTTACCTTGAGAATCCACACTGAAGCTTTCTTT. This gives the protein CASSFTLRIHTEAFF.

This chain joins TRBV6-5 and TRBJ1-2; D uncertain. CDR1 is MNHEY, CDR2 SVGAGI, per germline. The CDR3 sequence is 14 residues long. V was clipped by 5 bases and J by 3 bases, with 13 bases between them. In DNA form, the CDR3 reads TGTGCCAGCAGTCGGGAGGCGGACGACTATGGCTACACCTTC. Its protein is CASSREADDYGYTF.

The rearrangement joins TRBV10-2 to TRBJ1-5; a weak D match, TRBD1 (5 bases). The CDR3 covers 13 residues. V lost 2 bases and J 11 bases, leaving 13 bases between the germline ends. Germline V gives CDR1 WSHSY, CDR2 SAAADI. The CDR3 loop reads CASSEPWGLAQHF. DNA for the CDR3: TGCGCCAGCAGTGAGCCTTGGGGCTTAGCCCAGCATTTT.

On this clone: Other DNA sequences within the sample encode an identical CDR3. The CDR3, as DNA: TGTGCCAGCAGCTTAGTCAGGGCAGGGGGGACTGAAGCTTTCTTT. As protein: CASSLVRAGGTEAFF. V is TRBV11-2 and J is TRBJ1-1; TRBD1 aligns across 7 bases. The CDR3 is made up of 15 amino acids. Unmatched junction bases numbered 7, after V lost 1 base and J lost 5 bases. Germline V CDR1 and CDR2: SGHAT, FQNNGV.

This rearrangement joins TRBV11-3 to TRBJ2-2; TRBD1 matches at 7 bases. The CDR3 has 15 residues. Germline CDR1 reads SGHNT; CDR2 reads YENEEA. The trim removed 2 bases at V and 2 bases at J, leaving 2 bases unmatched. The CDR3 protein is CASSLRTGNTGELFF. The CDR3 region has the DNA TGTGCCAGCAGCTTAAGGACAGGCAACACCGGGGAGCTGTTTTTT.

The chain uses TRBV7-9 and TRBJ2-7; TRBD1 is a possible D gene (6 bases). Deletions cut 4 bases from V and 5 bases from J, with 18 bases between. The CDR3 extends over 15 amino acids. The germline V gene encodes CDR1 SEHNR and CDR2 FQNEAQ (reference sequence). CDR3 in DNA: TGTGCCAGCAGCTCACCACCGGGACAATCCCACGAGCAGTACTTC. It codes for CASSSPPGQSHEQYF.

The V gene is TRBV6-5, the J gene TRBJ2-7; the D gene is possibly TRBD1 (5 bases). Trimming shortened V by 0 bases and J by 5 bases, and 8 bases separated the two germline ends. Germline CDR1 MNHEY, CDR2 SVGAGI. This CDR3 spans 13 amino acids. CDR3 in amino acids: CASSYSAGNEQYF. Written as DNA, the CDR3 is TGTGCCAGCAGTTACTCGGCAGGGAACGAGCAGTACTTC.

The V and J genes are TRBV7-9 and TRBJ1-3; D unresolved. Germline loops: CDR1 SEHNR, CDR2 FQNEAQ (reference sequence). The CDR3 spans 15 residues. Trimming shortened V by 0 bases and J by 0 bases, and 6 bases separated the two germline ends. The DNA of the CDR3 is TGTGCCAGCAGCTTAGCGCCCAGCTCTGGAAACACCATATATTTT. It translates to CASSLAPSSGNTIYF. The variable domain in full, with the rest retrieved from reference TRBV7-9 and TRBJ1-3, is DTGVSQNPRHKITKRGQNVTFRCDPISEHNRLYWYRQTLGQGPEFLTYFQNEAQLEKSRLLSDRFSAERPKGSFSTLEIQRTEQGDSAMYLCASSLAPSSGNTIYFGEGSWLTVV.

This clone was seen just once. The genes are TRBV6-5 and TRBJ2-7, with D unresolved. V was shortened by 6 bases and J by 0 bases, with 9 bases between the two germline ends. CDR1 and CDR2 (germline): MNHEY, SVGAGI. The CDR3 has 13 residues. DNA of the CDR3: TGTGCCAGCAGCACCGACATCTCCTACGAGCAGTACTTC. This codes for CASSTDISYEQYF.

This chain connects TRBV7-9 to TRBJ1-1, with 7 nucleotides matching TRBD1. Germline values: CDR1 SEHNR, CDR2 FQNEAQ (reference sequence). Trimming cost V 6 bases and J 1 base; bases outside gene matches: 5. This CDR3 has 14 amino acids. CDR3 sequence: CASRRQGGNTEAFF. CDR3 sequence (DNA): TGTGCCAGCAGACGACAGGGAGGGAACACTGAAGCTTTCTTT. Filled out from reference TRBV7-9 and TRBJ1-1, the complete variable domain reads DTGVSQNPRHKITKRGQNVTFRCDPISEHNRLYWYRQTLGQGPEFLTYFQNEAQLEKSRLLSDRFSAERPKGSFSTLEIQRTEQGDSAMYLCASRRQGGNTEAFFGQGTRLTVV.

The rearrangement links TRBV7-8 to TRBJ1-1; TRBD1 might be the D (6 bases). CDR3 length: 11 residues. Germline CDR1 and CDR2: SGHVS and FQNEAQ. V was cut by 5 bases and J by 12 bases, with 13 bases left in between. In nucleotides, the CDR3 is TGTGCCAGCAGCATGGACAGTATAACTTTCTTT. Its protein product is CASSMDSITFF.